The 18 T cell receptor beta chains in this list originate from one sample, sequenced in a study of blood T cells in healthy people across ages. A second PCR of 7 to 11 cycles used a sample-barcoded 5' primer and a J-beta primer mix. TCRdb re-called the 5' RACE reads through MiXCR, storing one row per CDR3 protein. The sample has about 1.8 million distinct CDR3 sequences; less than 50% are singletons. Material: blood. The receptors were gathered from a woman aged 40 to 55 in good health.

The V call is TRBV7-2, the J call TRBJ2-7; tentatively, D is TRBD2 (6 bases). The ends were cut back, 3 bases at V and 7 bases at J, with 16 bases in the middle. Germline CDR1 reads SGHTA; CDR2 reads FQGNSA. The CDR3 runs 14 residues. This CDR3 is CASSFWGDEREQYF. CDR3 DNA: TGTGCCAGCAGCTTTTGGGGGGATGAGAGGGAGCAGTACTTC. Variable domain in full (rest from reference TRBV7-2 and TRBJ2-7): GAGVSQSPSNKVTEKGKDVELRCDPISGHTALYWYRQSLGQGLEFLIYFQGNSAPDKSGLPSDRFSAERTGGSVSTLTIQRTQQEDSAVYLCASSFWGDEREQYFGPGTRLTVT.

The chain is built from TRBV7-9 and TRBJ1-4; tentatively, D is TRBD1 (5 bases). Germline CDR1 SEHNR, CDR2 FQNEAQ (reference sequence). Trimming took 1 base from V and 7 from J, leaving 16 bases between them. CDR3 length: 16 residues. This chain's CDR3 is CASSLVGGENGEKLFF. CDR3 bases: TGTGCCAGCAGCTTAGTTGGGGGAGAGAACGGTGAAAAACTGTTTTTT.

This rearrangement joins TRBV11-1 to TRBJ2-5; no firm D call. Trimming stripped 1 base from V and 6 bases from J, with 6 bases between. Germline assignment: CDR1 SGHAT and CDR2 FQDESV (reference sequence). The length of the CDR3 is 12 residues. The CDR3 bases are TGTGCCAGCAGCTTAGACCGCCAGACCCAGTACTTC. Translated: CASSLDRQTQYF. Combining the CDR3 with reference TRBV11-1 and TRBJ2-5 gives the whole variable domain EAEVAQSPRYKITEKSQAVAFWCDPISGHATLYWYRQILGQGPELLVQFQDESVVDDSQLPKDRFSAERLKGVDSTLKIQPAELGDSAMYLCASSLDRQTQYFGPGTRLLVL.

V is TRBV7-8 and J is TRBJ1-1, with D possibly matching TRBD1 (6 bases). Germline V gene lookup returns CDR1 SGHVS and CDR2 FQNEAQ. The CDR3 spans 13 residues. Trimming pared 3 bases from V and 6 bases from J, leaving 11 bases between. CDR3 loop: CASSFKGGAEAFF. The DNA for the CDR3 is TGTGCCAGCAGCTTTAAAGGGGGAGCTGAAGCTTTCTTT.

The gene calls are TRBV6-5 and TRBJ1-5; D not certain. V was pared by 4 bases and J by 5 bases, with 18 bases between. Germline CDR1 and CDR2: MNHEY and SVGAGI. The CDR3 extends over 16 amino acids. CDR3 protein: CASSSQRRTVDQPQHF. CDR3 DNA sequence: TGTGCCAGCAGTTCTCAGAGGAGGACCGTTGATCAGCCCCAGCATTTT.

This clonotype has a handful of counts. The rearrangement uses TRBV4-1 and TRBJ2-4, with D tentatively TRBD2 (5 bases). The V end lost 0 bases, the J end lost 1 base, and 16 bases lay between the germline ends. This CDR3 is built from 18 residues. The germline CDR1 and CDR2 sequences are MGHRA and YSYEKL. The CDR3 DNA follows: TGCGCCAGCAGCCAAGACGTCCCGGGATTGGGGGCCAAAAACATTCAGTACTTC. Protein sequence: CASSQDVPGLGAKNIQYF.

The rearrangement uses TRBV29-1 and TRBJ2-5, with 7 positions matching TRBD1. V lost 2 bases and J lost 4; bases outside the gene matches: 7. CDR1 is SQVTM, CDR2 ANQGSEA, per germline. This CDR3 contains 14 residues. The CDR3 sequence is CSVENRGALETQYF. DNA of the CDR3: TGCAGCGTTGAAAACAGGGGAGCGTTAGAGACCCAGTACTTC.

To note about this clonotype: Just one base apart from a much larger clone, this may be a read error. V and J are TRBV7-2 and TRBJ2-7, with no clear D. V was trimmed by 0 bases and J by 0 bases, leaving 6 bases between them. The CDR3 sequence is 14 residues long. Germline V gene lookup returns CDR1 SGHTA and CDR2 FQGNSA. CDR3 protein: CASSLAAISYEQYF. The CDR3, as DNA: TGTGCCAGCAGCTTAGCCGCAATCTCCTACGAGCAGTACTTC.

The rearrangement links TRBV7-8 to TRBJ2-7; maybe TRBD1 (6 bases). Germline V gene data show CDR1 as SGHVS and CDR2 as FQNEAQ. Trimming removed 5 bases from V and 3 bases from J, with 14 bases in between. CDR3 length equals 14 residues. CDR3 bases: TGTGCCAGCAGCACTGGGACAACCGACTACGAGCAGTACTTC. It specifies CASSTGTTDYEQYF.

The rearrangement links TRBV7-2 to TRBJ2-4, with no clear D. The DNA end lines up better with TRBJ2-1; the J call may be wrong. CDR3 size: 16 residues. The germline CDR1 and CDR2 sequences are SGHTA and FQGNSA. This CDR3 is CASSPAYHLAKNIQFF. CDR3 sequence (DNA): TGTGCCAGCAGCCCAGCGTACCACTTGGCCAAAAACATTCAGTTCTTC.

This clonotype was observed a few times. V and J are TRBV29-1 and TRBJ1-2; D is possibly TRBD1 (5 bases). The CDR3 totals 12 residues. The V gene lost 7 bases and the J gene lost 3 bases, with 12 bases spanning the gap. CDR1 and CDR2 from the germline V gene are SQVTM and ANQGSEA. The CDR3 sequence is CSAWDRYYGYTF. Written as DNA, the CDR3 is TGCAGCGCCTGGGACCGGTACTATGGCTACACCTTC.

The rearrangement joins TRBV27 to TRBJ1-5; D is unclear. CDR1 and CDR2 (germline): MNHEY, SMNVEV (reference sequence). The CDR3 consists of 13 residues. The V end was cut by 8 bases, the J end by 7 bases, with 15 bases between. The CDR3 region is CASLTDPRQPQHF. The CDR3 bases are TGTGCCAGCCTGACGGACCCCAGGCAGCCCCAGCATTTT.

This clonotype was seen a few times. This chain joins TRBV4-2 and TRBJ2-7, with 8 bases matching TRBD2. The CDR3 spans 17 residues. Per germline, CDR1 LGHNA and CDR2 YNFKEQ. The V segment lost 0 bases and the J segment 7 bases; nucleotides outside the gene matches: 14. DNA of the CDR3: TGTGCCAGCAGCCAAGAAAGTAGTCTAGCGGGCCCCAGTGAGCAGTACTTC. This translates into CASSQESSLAGPSEQYF.

The DNA for the CDR3 is TGTGCCAGCAGTAAACAGATAAGCTCCTACGAGCAGTACTTC. Translation: CASSKQISSYEQYF. The rearrangement joins TRBV12-3 or TRBV12-4 to TRBJ2-7; D unclear. This CDR3 has 14 residues. V was shortened by 5 bases and J by 0 bases, with 11 bases between the two germline ends.

This chain uses TRBV6-6 with TRBJ2-3; 8 nucleotides match TRBD2. The germline V gene encodes CDR1 MNHNY and CDR2 SVGAGI (reference sequence). The V and J ends lost 7 bases and 4 bases, in that order; junction bases with no gene match: 10. The CDR3 loop spans 15 amino acids. In nucleotides, the CDR3 is TGTGCCAGCAAACTGGAGAGAGCGGGGGCAGATACGCAGTATTTT. Translated, it gives CASKLERAGADTQYF.

The chain recombines TRBV4-2 with TRBJ2-3; 7 positions agree with TRBD2. V lost 4 bases, J lost 5 bases, and 9 bases stayed unmatched. The CDR3 consists of 15 residues. Germline V gene sequence: CDR1 LGHNA, CDR2 YNFKEQ. Here the CDR3 reads CASSPPAGVGDTQYF. The CDR3 nucleotides are TGTGCCAGCAGCCCCCCGGCGGGGGTAGGAGATACGCAGTATTTT.

The V call is TRBV7-2, the J call TRBJ2-3; 7 bases are shared with TRBD2. The CDR3 sequence is 16 residues long. The germline V gene encodes CDR1 SGHTA and CDR2 FQGNSA. V gave up 5 bases and J gave up 5 bases; unmatched junction bases: 13. CDR3 protein: CASSPGGLGRIDTQYF. The CDR3 DNA sequence: TGTGCCAGCAGCCCTGGTGGACTAGGACGCATAGATACGCAGTATTTT. Full variable domain (rest looked up from reference TRBV7-2 and TRBJ2-3): GAGVSQSPSNKVTEKGKDVELRCDPISGHTALYWYRQSLGQGLEFLIYFQGNSAPDKSGLPSDRFSAERTGGSVSTLTIQRTQQEDSAVYLCASSPGGLGRIDTQYFGPGTRLTVL.

There are a few counts of this clonotype. V is TRBV20-1 and J is TRBJ2-5, with TRBD2 matching over 15 bases. Germline-derived CDR1 and CDR2 are DFQATT and SNEGSKA (reference sequence). The CDR3 is made up of 19 amino acids. After removal of 1 base from V and 7 bases from J, the junction contained 16 bases not matched to a gene. CDR3 sequence (DNA): TGCAGTGCTAGAGGTCTTACCGGGACTAGCGGGGGGTACTCGGGGACCCAGTACTTC. Protein: CSARGLTGTSGGYSGTQYF.